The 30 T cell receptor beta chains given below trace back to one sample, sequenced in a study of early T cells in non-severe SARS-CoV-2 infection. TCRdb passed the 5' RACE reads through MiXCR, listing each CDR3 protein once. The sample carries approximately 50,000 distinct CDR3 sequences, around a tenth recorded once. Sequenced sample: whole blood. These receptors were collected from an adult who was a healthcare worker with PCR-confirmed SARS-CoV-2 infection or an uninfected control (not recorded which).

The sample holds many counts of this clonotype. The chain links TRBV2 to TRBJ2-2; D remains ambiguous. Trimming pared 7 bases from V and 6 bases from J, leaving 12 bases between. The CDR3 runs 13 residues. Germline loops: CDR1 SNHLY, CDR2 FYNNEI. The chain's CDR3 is CASKVQSAGELFF. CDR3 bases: TGTGCCAGCAAGGTACAGTCAGCCGGGGAGCTGTTTTTT.

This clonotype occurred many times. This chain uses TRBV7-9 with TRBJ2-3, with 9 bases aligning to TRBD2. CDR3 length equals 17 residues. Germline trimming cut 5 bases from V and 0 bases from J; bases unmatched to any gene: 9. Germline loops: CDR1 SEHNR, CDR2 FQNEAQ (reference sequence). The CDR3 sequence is CASSRGIAGESTDTQYF. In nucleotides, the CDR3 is TGTGCCAGCAGCCGGGGGATAGCGGGAGAGAGCACAGATACGCAGTATTTT.

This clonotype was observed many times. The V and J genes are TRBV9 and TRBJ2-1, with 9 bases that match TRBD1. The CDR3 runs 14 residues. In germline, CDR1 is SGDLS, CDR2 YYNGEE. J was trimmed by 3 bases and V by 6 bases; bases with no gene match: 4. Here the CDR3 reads CASMPGQGYNEQFF. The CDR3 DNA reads TGTGCCAGCATGCCGGGACAGGGCTACAATGAGCAGTTCTTC.

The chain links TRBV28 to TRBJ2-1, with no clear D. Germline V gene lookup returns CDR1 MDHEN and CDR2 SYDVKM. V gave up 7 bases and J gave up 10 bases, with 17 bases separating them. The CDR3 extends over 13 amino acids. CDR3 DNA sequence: TGTGCCAGCAATTCGGCTCTGACGCGGGAGCAGTTCTTC. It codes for CASNSALTREQFF.

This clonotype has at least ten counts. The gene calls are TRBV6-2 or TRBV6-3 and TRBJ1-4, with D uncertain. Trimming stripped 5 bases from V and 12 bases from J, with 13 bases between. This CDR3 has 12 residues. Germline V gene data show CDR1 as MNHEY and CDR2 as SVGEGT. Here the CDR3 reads CASSPTLSQLFF. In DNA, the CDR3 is TGTGCCAGCAGTCCCACCCTGAGTCAACTGTTTTTT.

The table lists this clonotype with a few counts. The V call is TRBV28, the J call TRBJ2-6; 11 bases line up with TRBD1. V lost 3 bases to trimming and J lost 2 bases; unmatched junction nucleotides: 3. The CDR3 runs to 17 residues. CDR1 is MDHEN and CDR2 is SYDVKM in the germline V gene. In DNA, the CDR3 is TGTGCCAGCAGTTTGAGGACAGGGGGCGCTGGGGCCAACGTCCTGACTTTC. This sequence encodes CASSLRTGGAGANVLTF.

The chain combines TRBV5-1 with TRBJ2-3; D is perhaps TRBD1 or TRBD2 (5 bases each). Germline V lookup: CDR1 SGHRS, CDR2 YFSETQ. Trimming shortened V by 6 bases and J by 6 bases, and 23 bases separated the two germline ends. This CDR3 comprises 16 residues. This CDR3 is CASNSGSRILSDTQYF. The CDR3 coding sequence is TGCGCCAGCAACTCAGGGAGTCGGATACTATCGGATACGCAGTATTTT.

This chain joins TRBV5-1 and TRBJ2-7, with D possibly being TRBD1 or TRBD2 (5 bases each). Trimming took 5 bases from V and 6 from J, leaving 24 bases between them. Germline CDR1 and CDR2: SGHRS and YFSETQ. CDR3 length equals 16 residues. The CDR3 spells CASRPSFDVGVFEQYF. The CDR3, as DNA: TGCGCCAGCAGGCCAAGTTTTGATGTGGGGGTTTTCGAGCAGTACTTC.

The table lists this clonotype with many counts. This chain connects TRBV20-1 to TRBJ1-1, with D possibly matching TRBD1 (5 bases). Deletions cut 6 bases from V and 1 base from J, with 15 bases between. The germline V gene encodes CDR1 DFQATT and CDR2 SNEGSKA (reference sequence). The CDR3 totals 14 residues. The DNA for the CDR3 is TGCAGTGCAAAAAAGACGGGGGAGAACACTGAAGCTTTCTTT. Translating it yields CSAKKTGENTEAFF.

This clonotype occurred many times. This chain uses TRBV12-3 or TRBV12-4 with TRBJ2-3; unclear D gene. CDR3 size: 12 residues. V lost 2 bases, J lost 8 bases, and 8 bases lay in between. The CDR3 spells CASSLSMGTQYF. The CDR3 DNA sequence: TGTGCCAGCAGTTTAAGCATGGGTACGCAGTATTTT.

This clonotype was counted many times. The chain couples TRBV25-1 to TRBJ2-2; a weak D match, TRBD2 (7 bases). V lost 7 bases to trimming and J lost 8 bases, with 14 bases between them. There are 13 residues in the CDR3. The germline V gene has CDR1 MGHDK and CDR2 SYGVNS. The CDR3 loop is CASTEGGQGELFF. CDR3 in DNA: TGTGCCAGCACCGAGGGGGGGCAGGGGGAGCTGTTTTTT. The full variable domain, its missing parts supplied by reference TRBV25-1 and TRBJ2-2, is EADIYQTPRYLVIGTGKKITLECSQTMGHDKMYWYQQDPGMELHLIHYSYGVNSTEKGDLSSESTVSRIRTEHFPLTLESARPSHTSQYLCASTEGGQGELFFGEGSRLTVL.

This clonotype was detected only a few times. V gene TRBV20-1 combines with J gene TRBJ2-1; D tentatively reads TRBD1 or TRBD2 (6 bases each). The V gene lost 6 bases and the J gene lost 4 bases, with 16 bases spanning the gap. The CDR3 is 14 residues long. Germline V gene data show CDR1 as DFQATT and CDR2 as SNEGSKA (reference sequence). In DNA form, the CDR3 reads TGCAGTGCCCAAGGGGGGATAGGGTACAATGAGCAGTTCTTC. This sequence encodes CSAQGGIGYNEQFF.

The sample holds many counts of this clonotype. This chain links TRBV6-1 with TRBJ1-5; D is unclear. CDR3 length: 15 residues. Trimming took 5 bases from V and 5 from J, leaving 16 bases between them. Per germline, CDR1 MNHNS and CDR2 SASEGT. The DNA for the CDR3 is TGTGCCAGCAGTACAGCGTTTTCTGGCCATCAGCCCCAGCATTTT. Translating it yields CASSTAFSGHQPQHF.

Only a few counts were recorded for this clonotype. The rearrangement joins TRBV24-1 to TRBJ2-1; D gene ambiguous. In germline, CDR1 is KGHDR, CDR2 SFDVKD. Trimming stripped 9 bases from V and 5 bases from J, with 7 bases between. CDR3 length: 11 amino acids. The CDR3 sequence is CATQGDNEQFF. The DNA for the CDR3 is TGTGCCACCCAAGGAGACAATGAGCAGTTCTTC.

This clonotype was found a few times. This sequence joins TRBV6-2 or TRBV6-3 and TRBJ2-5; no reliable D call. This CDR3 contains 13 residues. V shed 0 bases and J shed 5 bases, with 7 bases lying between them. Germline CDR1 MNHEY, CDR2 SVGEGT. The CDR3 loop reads CASSYSGVETQYF. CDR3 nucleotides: TGTGCCAGCAGTTACTCAGGAGTGGAGACCCAGTACTTC.

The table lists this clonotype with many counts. This CDR3 is CASRTLYNTIYF. The DNA of the CDR3 is TGTGCCAGCAGAACCCTTTACAACACCATATATTTT. The rearrangement joins TRBV2 to TRBJ1-3; no firm D call. The ends were cut back, 6 bases at V and 7 bases at J, with 10 bases in the middle. The CDR3 is 12 residues long. CDR1 SNHLY and CDR2 FYNNEI come from the germline V gene.

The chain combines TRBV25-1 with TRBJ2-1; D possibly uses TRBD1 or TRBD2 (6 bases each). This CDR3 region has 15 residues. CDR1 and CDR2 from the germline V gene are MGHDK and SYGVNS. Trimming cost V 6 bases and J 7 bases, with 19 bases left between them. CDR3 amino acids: CASSGGQAPRNEQFF. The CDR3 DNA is TGTGCCAGCAGCGGGGGACAAGCGCCTCGGAATGAGCAGTTCTTC.

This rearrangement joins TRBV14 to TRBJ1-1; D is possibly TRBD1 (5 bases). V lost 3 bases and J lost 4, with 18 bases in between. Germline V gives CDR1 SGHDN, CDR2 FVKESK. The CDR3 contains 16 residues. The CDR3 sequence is CASSHSTDGMITEAFF. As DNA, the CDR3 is TGTGCCAGCAGCCATTCGACAGACGGCATGATCACTGAAGCTTTCTTT.

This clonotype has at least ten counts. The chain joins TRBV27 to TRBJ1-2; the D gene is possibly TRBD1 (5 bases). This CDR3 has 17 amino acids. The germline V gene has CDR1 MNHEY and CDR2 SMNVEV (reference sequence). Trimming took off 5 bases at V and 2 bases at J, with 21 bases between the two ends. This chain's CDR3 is CASSPWTIGRLNYGYTF. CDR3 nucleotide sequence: TGTGCCAGCAGTCCGTGGACAATAGGCCGCTTGAACTATGGCTACACCTTC.

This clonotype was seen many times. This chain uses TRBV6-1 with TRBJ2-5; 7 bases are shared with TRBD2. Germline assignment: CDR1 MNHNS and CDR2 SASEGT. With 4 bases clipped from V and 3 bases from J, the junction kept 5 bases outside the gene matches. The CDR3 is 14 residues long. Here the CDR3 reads CASSAGGMEETQYF. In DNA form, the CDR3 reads TGTGCCAGCAGTGCGGGGGGTATGGAAGAGACCCAGTACTTC.

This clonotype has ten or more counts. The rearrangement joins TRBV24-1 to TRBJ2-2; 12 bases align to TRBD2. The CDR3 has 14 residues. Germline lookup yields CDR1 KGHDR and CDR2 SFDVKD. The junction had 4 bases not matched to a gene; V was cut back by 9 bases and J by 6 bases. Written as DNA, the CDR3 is TGTGCCACCTCGACTAGCGGGAGCTCCGGGGAGCTGTTTTTT. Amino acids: CATSTSGSSGELFF.

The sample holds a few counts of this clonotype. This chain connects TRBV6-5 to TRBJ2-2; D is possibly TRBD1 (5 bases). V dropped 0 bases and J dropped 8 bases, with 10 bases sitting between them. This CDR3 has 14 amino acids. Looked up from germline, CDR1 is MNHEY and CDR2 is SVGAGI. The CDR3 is CASSYSKGMGELFF. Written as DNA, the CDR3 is TGTGCCAGCAGTTACTCGAAGGGGATGGGGGAGCTGTTTTTT.

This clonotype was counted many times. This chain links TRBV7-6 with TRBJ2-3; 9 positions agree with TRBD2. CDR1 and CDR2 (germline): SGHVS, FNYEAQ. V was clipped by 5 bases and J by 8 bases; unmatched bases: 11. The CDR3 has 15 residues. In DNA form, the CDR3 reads TGTGCCAGCAGCCAAGATAGCGGGAGAGGTTCTACGCAGTATTTT. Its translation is CASSQDSGRGSTQYF.

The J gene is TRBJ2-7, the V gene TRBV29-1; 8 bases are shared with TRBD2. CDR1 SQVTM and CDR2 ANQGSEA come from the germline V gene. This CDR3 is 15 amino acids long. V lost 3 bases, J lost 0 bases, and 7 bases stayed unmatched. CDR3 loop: CSVDRGSGASYEQYF. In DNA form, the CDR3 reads TGCAGCGTTGATAGAGGTAGCGGGGCCTCCTACGAGCAGTACTTC.

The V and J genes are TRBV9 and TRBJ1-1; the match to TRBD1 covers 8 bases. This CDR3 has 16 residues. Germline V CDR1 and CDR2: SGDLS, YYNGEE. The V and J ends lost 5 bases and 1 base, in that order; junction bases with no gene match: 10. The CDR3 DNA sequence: TGTGCCAGCAGTCCCGGACAGGGTAAGGGGAACACTGAAGCTTTCTTT. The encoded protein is CASSPGQGKGNTEAFF.

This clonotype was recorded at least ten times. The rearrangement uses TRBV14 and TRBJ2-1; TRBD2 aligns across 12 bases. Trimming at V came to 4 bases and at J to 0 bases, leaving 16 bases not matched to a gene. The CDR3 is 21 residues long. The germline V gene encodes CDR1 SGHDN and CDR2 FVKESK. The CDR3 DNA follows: TGTGCCAGCAGCCCAAAGGTAAAACTAGCGGGAGGCCCGAGCTCCTACAATGAGCAGTTCTTC. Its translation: CASSPKVKLAGGPSSYNEQFF.

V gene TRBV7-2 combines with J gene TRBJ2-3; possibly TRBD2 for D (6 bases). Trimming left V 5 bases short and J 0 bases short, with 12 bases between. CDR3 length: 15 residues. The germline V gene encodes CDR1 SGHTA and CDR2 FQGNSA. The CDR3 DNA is TGTGCCAGCAGCCAAGCCAGCGGGAGCACAGATACGCAGTATTTT. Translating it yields CASSQASGSTDTQYF.

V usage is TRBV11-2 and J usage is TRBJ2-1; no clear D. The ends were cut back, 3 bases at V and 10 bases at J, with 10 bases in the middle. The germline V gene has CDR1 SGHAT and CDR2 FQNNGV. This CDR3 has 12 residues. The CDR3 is CASSFSESEQFF. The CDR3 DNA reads TGTGCCAGCAGCTTTTCAGAGAGCGAGCAGTTCTTC.

This chain's CDR3 is CSASLRLARSTDTQYF. CDR3 DNA sequence: TGCAGTGCCAGTTTACGACTAGCGAGAAGCACAGATACGCAGTATTTT. V is TRBV20-1 and J is TRBJ2-3; 8 nucleotides align to TRBD2. Germline V gene lookup returns CDR1 DFQATT and CDR2 SNEGSKA (reference sequence). V was clipped by 6 bases and J by 0 bases; unmatched bases: 11. The CDR3 consists of 16 residues.

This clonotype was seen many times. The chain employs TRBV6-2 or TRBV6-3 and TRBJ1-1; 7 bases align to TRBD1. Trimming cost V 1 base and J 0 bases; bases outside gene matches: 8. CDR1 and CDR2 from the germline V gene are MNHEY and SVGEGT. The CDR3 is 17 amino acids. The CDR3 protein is CASSYWTGGRMNTEAFF. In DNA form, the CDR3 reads TGTGCCAGCAGTTACTGGACAGGAGGGCGGATGAACACTGAAGCTTTCTTT.